This TCR beta chain was identified in a study of cytomegalovirus exposure and HLA in healthy donors. Study overall: The platform used for the 110 or so validation repertoires matched that of the approximately 640 first-cohort repertoires, a later analysis reported.

Comments on this clone: The target antigen is unknown.

Points from the study as a whole: A list of roughly 160 TCR beta chains associated with cytomegalovirus was given. The tendency of first-cohort TCR clusters to co-occur in the 120 or so validation repertoires emerged from a later analysis. There were a few CMV-associated chains whose specificity for CMV antigens was confirmed in vitro.

Repertoires were generated with immunoSEQ multiplex PCR, while TCRdb's copy carries only in-frame clones and drops some. The sample gives approximately 160,000 clones, 90% to 97% of which show up once; 0.8% to 1% is in the top ten. Germline lookup yields CDR1 MNHEY and CDR2 SVGAGI. The CDR3 covers 14 residues. With V trimmed by 2 bases and J by 3 bases, 1 base remained unmatched. The receptor was isolated from a woman aged 18-29 years in good health and CMV-seronegative. The chain has TRBV6-5 and TRBJ2-3; 8 nucleotides match TRBD2. The sequencing sample was made of PBMCs. The CDR3 protein is CASSYGGRTDTQYF. Written as DNA, the CDR3 is TGTGCCAGCAGTTACGGCGGGAGGACAGATACGCAGTATTTT.